Listed below are T cell receptor beta chains from one sample, sequenced in a study of graft-versus-host responses after intestinal transplantation. Generated by immunoSEQ multiplex PCR, the TCRdb table keeps only in-frame clones and is missing some. This table has 15,000 or so clones, about 30% appearing once. Sequencing was performed on alloreactive CD4+ T cells from a mixed lymphocyte reaction culture, taken before intestinal transplant. These TCRs come from a human patient who received an intestinal transplant. CDR3s include the opening cysteine and the closing phenylalanine or tryptophan. A D gene is named only where the DNA matches it firmly. Size values are once, few and many counts, or a class for expanded clones, and some rows have none.

abundance: NA
d_gene: NA
j_gene: TRBJ2-5
v_gene: TRBV2
CDR3aa: CASSDRTSPRGTQYF
CDR3nt: TGTGCCAGCAGTGATCGGACCTCACCGAGGGGGACCCAGTACTTC

abundance: NA
d_gene: NA
j_gene: TRBJ1-5
v_gene: TRBV5-5
CDR3aa: CASSPYPEQSNQPQHF
CDR3nt: TGTGCCAGCAGCCCATACCCCGAACAGAGCAATCAGCCCCAGCATTTT

abundance: NA
d_gene: TRBD2
j_gene: TRBJ2-2
v_gene: TRBV18
CDR3aa: CASSPGGDTGELFF
CDR3nt: TGTGCCAGCTCACCAGGGGGGGACACCGGGGAGCTGTTTTTT

abundance: medium-sized
d_gene: NA
j_gene: TRBJ1-6
v_gene: TRBV6-1
CDR3aa: CASRNRAGNSPLHF
CDR3nt: TGTGCCAGCAGAAACAGGGCCGGTAATTCACCCCTCCACTTT

abundance: few
d_gene: TRBD2
j_gene: TRBJ2-7
v_gene: TRBV2
CDR3aa: CASSVWSGSFDEQYF
CDR3nt: TGTGCCAGCAGTGTCTGGAGCGGGAGTTTTGACGAGCAGTACTTC

abundance: few
d_gene: NA
j_gene: TRBJ2-2
v_gene: TRBV5-1
CDR3aa: CASSLDTRELFF
CDR3nt: TGCGCCAGCAGCTTGGATACCCGAGAGCTGTTTTTT

abundance: few
d_gene: NA
j_gene: TRBJ1-2
v_gene: TRBV7-2
CDR3aa: CASSLLSLPVYGYTF
CDR3nt: TGTGCCAGCAGCTTACTCTCCTTACCAGTATATGGCTACACCTTC

abundance: NA
d_gene: NA
j_gene: TRBJ2-6
v_gene: TRBV2
CDR3aa: CASRLGGANVLTF
CDR3nt: TGTGCCAGCAGACTAGGAGGGGCCAACGTCCTGACTTTC

abundance: few
d_gene: NA
j_gene: TRBJ1-3
v_gene: TRBV6-6
CDR3aa: CASSRRFERMGNTIYF
CDR3nt: TGTGCCAGCAGCCGAAGGTTTGAGAGAATGGGAAACACCATATATTTT

abundance: NA
d_gene: NA
j_gene: TRBJ1-2
v_gene: TRBV30
CDR3aa: CAWSVRPSGPGYTF
CDR3nt: TGTGCCTGGAGTGTACGCCCTTCCGGGCCGGGCTACACCTTC

abundance: NA
d_gene: NA
j_gene: TRBJ1-3
v_gene: TRBV7-3
CDR3aa: CASSLSGASGNTIYF
CDR3nt: TGTGCCAGCAGCTTAAGTGGAGCCTCTGGAAACACCATATATTTT

abundance: NA
d_gene: TRBD2
j_gene: TRBJ2-1
v_gene: TRBV5-1
CDR3aa: CASSLASGNYNEQFF
CDR3nt: TGCGCCAGCAGCTTGGCTAGCGGAAACTACAATGAGCAGTTCTTC

abundance: few
d_gene: NA
j_gene: TRBJ1-3
v_gene: TRBV6-5
CDR3aa: CASKSSGNTIYF
CDR3nt: TGTGCCAGCAAGAGCTCTGGAAACACCATATATTTT

abundance: NA
d_gene: TRBD2
j_gene: TRBJ2-1
v_gene: TRBV2
CDR3aa: CASSVELAGISYNEQFF
CDR3nt: TGTGCCAGCAGCGTCGAGTTAGCGGGAATCTCCTACAATGAGCAGTTCTTC

abundance: medium-sized
d_gene: NA
j_gene: TRBJ2-2
v_gene: TRBV2
CDR3aa: CASSEVGVYTGELFF
CDR3nt: TGTGCCAGCAGTGAGGTTGGAGTATACACCGGGGAGCTGTTTTTT

abundance: few
d_gene: NA
j_gene: TRBJ2-7
v_gene: TRBV6-8
CDR3aa: CASSYPSRGVGEQYF
CDR3nt: TGTGCCAGCAGTTACCCCTCCAGGGGAGTTGGGGAGCAGTACTTC

abundance: few
d_gene: NA
j_gene: TRBJ2-2
v_gene: TRBV11-2
CDR3aa: CASSLVLHRANTGELFF
CDR3nt: TGTGCCAGCAGCTTAGTTTTACACAGGGCGAACACCGGGGAGCTGTTTTTT

abundance: NA
d_gene: NA
j_gene: TRBJ2-6
v_gene: TRBV19
CDR3aa: CASSRFGQRGSGANVLTF
CDR3nt: TGTGCCAGTAGTAGGTTCGGACAGCGGGGCTCTGGGGCCAACGTCCTGACTTTC

abundance: NA
d_gene: NA
j_gene: TRBJ1-2
v_gene: TRBV30
CDR3aa: CAWSVGGGYTF
CDR3nt: TGTGCCTGGAGTGTTGGGGGTGGCTACACCTTC

abundance: NA
d_gene: TRBD2
j_gene: TRBJ2-7
v_gene: TRBV6-1
CDR3aa: CASSEHGRRLAGYPRLYEQYF
CDR3nt: TGTGCCAGCAGTGAACACGGGAGGCGCCTAGCGGGATATCCCAGGCTCTACGAGCAGTACTTC

abundance: few
d_gene: TRBD1
j_gene: TRBJ1-2
v_gene: TRBV6-1
CDR3aa: CASRGTGGGYTF
CDR3nt: TGTGCCAGCAGGGGAACAGGGGGTGGCTACACCTTC

abundance: few
d_gene: TRBD1
j_gene: TRBJ2-6
v_gene: TRBV6-1
CDR3aa: CASTDRAGANVLTF
CDR3nt: TGTGCCAGCACCGACAGGGCTGGGGCCAACGTCCTGACTTTC

abundance: large
d_gene: TRBD1
j_gene: TRBJ2-2
v_gene: TRBV9
CDR3aa: CASSVVGMGQGAYTGELFF
CDR3nt: TGTGCCAGCAGCGTAGTAGGCATGGGACAGGGGGCTTACACCGGGGAGCTGTTTTTT

abundance: few
d_gene: NA
j_gene: TRBJ1-4
v_gene: TRBV29-1
CDR3aa: CSVGGVGEKLFF
CDR3nt: TGCAGCGTTGGCGGGGTTGGTGAAAAACTGTTTTTT

abundance: few
d_gene: NA
j_gene: TRBJ2-2
v_gene: TRBV4-3
CDR3aa: CASSQAPVVGELFF
CDR3nt: TGCGCCAGCAGCCAAGCCCCCGTAGTCGGGGAGCTGTTTTTT

abundance: NA
d_gene: NA
j_gene: TRBJ1-1
v_gene: TRBV6-1
CDR3aa: CASKARSTVYTEAFF
CDR3nt: TGTGCCAGCAAGGCACGGTCGACTGTGTACACTGAAGCTTTCTTT

abundance: NA
d_gene: TRBD2
j_gene: TRBJ2-3
v_gene: TRBV7-2
CDR3aa: CASSRTSGGSRDTQYF
CDR3nt: TGTGCCAGCAGCCGCACTAGCGGGGGGTCGAGGGATACGCAGTATTTT

abundance: NA
d_gene: NA
j_gene: TRBJ1-6
v_gene: TRBV5-3
CDR3aa: CARSVGLYNSPLHF
CDR3nt: TGTGCCAGAAGCGTCGGTCTCTATAATTCACCCCTCCACTTT

abundance: medium-sized
d_gene: NA
j_gene: TRBJ2-7
v_gene: TRBV19
CDR3aa: CASSIEAGGAYEQYF
CDR3nt: TGTGCCAGTAGTATAGAGGCAGGGGGGGCCTACGAGCAGTACTTC

abundance: NA
d_gene: TRBD1
j_gene: TRBJ2-7
v_gene: TRBV19
CDR3aa: CASSIRDSSTRQYF
CDR3nt: TGTGCCAGTAGTATACGGGACAGCAGCACCAGGCAGTACTTC

abundance: NA
d_gene: TRBD1
j_gene: TRBJ2-3
v_gene: TRBV18
CDR3aa: CASSLGTGTDTQYF
CDR3nt: TGTGCCAGCTCACTGGGGACAGGCACAGATACGCAGTATTTT

abundance: few
d_gene: TRBD2
j_gene: TRBJ2-3
v_gene: TRBV29-1
CDR3aa: CSAAGASTDTQYF
CDR3nt: TGCAGCGCAGCGGGAGCTAGCACAGATACGCAGTATTTT

abundance: NA
d_gene: NA
j_gene: TRBJ1-5
v_gene: TRBV6-1
CDR3aa: CASSTRYSNQPQHF
CDR3nt: TGTGCCAGCAGTACCAGGTATAGCAATCAGCCCCAGCATTTT

abundance: NA
d_gene: NA
j_gene: TRBJ1-1
v_gene: TRBV18
CDR3aa: CASSEDSYTEAFF
CDR3nt: TGTGCCAGCTCAGAGGACAGCTACACTGAAGCTTTCTTT

abundance: NA
d_gene: TRBD2
j_gene: TRBJ2-1
v_gene: TRBV29-1
CDR3aa: CSAGMRLAGIRQFF
CDR3nt: TGCAGCGCTGGTATGAGACTAGCGGGAATTCGGCAGTTCTTC

abundance: NA
d_gene: NA
j_gene: TRBJ2-7
v_gene: TRBV6-5
CDR3aa: CASTLLGEQYF
CDR3nt: TGTGCCAGCACGCTGCTGGGTGAGCAGTACTTC